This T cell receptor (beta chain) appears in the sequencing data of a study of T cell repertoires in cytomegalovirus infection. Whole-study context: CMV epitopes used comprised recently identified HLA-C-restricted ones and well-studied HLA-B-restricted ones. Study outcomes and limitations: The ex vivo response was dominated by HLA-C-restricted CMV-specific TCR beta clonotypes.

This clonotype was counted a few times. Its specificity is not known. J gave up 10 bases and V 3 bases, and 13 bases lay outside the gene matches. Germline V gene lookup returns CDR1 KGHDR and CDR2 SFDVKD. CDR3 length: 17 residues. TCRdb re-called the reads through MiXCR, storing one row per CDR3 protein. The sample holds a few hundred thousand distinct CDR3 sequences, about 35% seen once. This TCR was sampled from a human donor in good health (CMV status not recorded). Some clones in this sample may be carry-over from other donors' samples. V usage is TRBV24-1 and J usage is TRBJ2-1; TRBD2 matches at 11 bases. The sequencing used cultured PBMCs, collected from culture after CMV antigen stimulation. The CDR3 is CATSDPGTSGDNGEQFF. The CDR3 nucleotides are TGTGCCACCAGTGATCCTGGGACTAGCGGTGACAATGGGGAGCAGTTCTTC.